The 21 T cell receptor beta chains below all came from one sample that was sequenced in a study of T cells in narcolepsy. Clones were sequenced by immunoSEQ multiplex PCR, and TCRdb holds only the in-frame ones, with some missing. In the table there are 10,000 or so clones, roughly 77% of which are singletons. Material: CD45RA- memory CD8+ T cells from PBMCs. These receptors all come from a human donor with narcolepsy.

On this clone itself: The sample holds other DNA sequences that translate to the same CDR3. This chain joins TRBV4-3 and TRBJ2-7; TRBD2 matches 8 bases. CDR3 length: 14 residues. CDR1 is LGHNA and CDR2 is YSLEER in the germline V gene. J gave up 3 bases and V 5 bases, and 6 bases lay outside the gene matches. The CDR3 spells CASSLWTSSYEQYF. CDR3 in DNA: TGCGCCAGCAGCTTATGGACTAGCAGCTACGAGCAGTACTTC.

The chain links TRBV4-2 to TRBJ2-1; D not certain. The CDR3 loop spans 15 amino acids. V shed 0 bases and J shed 0 bases, with 6 bases lying between them. Germline V gene data show CDR1 as LGHNA and CDR2 as YNFKEQ. This CDR3 reads CASSQDLGSYNEQFF. The CDR3 nucleotides are TGTGCCAGCAGCCAAGATCTAGGCTCCTACAATGAGCAGTTCTTC.

The genes are TRBV4-2 and TRBJ2-7; D is perhaps TRBD1 (5 bases). With 2 bases removed from V and 4 bases from J, the gap between germline ends came to 9 bases. Germline V CDR1 and CDR2: LGHNA, YNFKEQ. This CDR3 contains 13 residues. CDR3 sequence (DNA): TGTGCCAGCAGCCAAAATGACAGATACGAGCAGTACTTC. It encodes CASSQNDRYEQYF.

This clone was detected only once. This rearrangement joins TRBV7-9 to TRBJ2-2; a weak D match, TRBD1 (6 bases). Looked up from germline, CDR1 is SEHNR and CDR2 is FQNEAQ (reference sequence). There are 14 residues in the CDR3. V lost 5 bases to trimming and J lost 0 bases, with 7 bases between them. The CDR3 spells CASSGQTNTGELFF. The CDR3 nucleotides are TGTGCCAGCAGCGGACAGACGAACACCGGGGAGCTGTTTTTT.

This clone was counted a few times. This chain links TRBV6-1 with TRBJ1-1, with D perhaps matching TRBD1 (6 bases). V was trimmed by 7 bases and J by 6 bases, leaving 18 bases between them. This CDR3 region has 14 residues. Germline V gives CDR1 MNHNS, CDR2 SASEGT. In DNA form, the CDR3 reads TGTGCCAGCACCGGGACATCGGACTTCGCTGAAGCTTTCTTT. Its protein is CASTGTSDFAEAFF.

Regarding this clone: Sequence at one end of the junction differs from germline and may be a read error. The chain employs TRBV7-7 and TRBJ2-1, with TRBD2 matching 9 bases. Germline CDR1 SSHAT, CDR2 FNYEAQ (reference sequence). The CDR3 totals 15 residues. In nucleotides, the CDR3 is TGTGCTAGCAGCTTGGGAGCGGGAGGAATGGGTGAGCAGTTCTTC. It is translated as CASSLGAGGMGEQFF.

This clone has a handful of counts. In nucleotides, the CDR3 is TGTGCCAGCAGCTTAGACGCGGGACAGGATAATTCACCCCTCCACTTT. Translation gives CASSLDAGQDNSPLHF. V usage is TRBV7-9 and J usage is TRBJ1-6; 8 positions agree with TRBD1. The CDR3 has 16 amino acids. The V segment lost 1 base and the J segment 5 bases; nucleotides outside the gene matches: 4. Germline V gives CDR1 SEHNR, CDR2 FQNEAQ (reference sequence).

J is TRBJ2-6 and V is TRBV19, with D unresolved. The V end was cut by 3 bases, the J end by 0 bases, with 6 bases between. The CDR3 is 15 residues long. The germline V gene encodes CDR1 LNHDA and CDR2 SQIVND (reference sequence). CDR3 sequence (DNA): TGTGCCAGTAGTATGGCGACCTCTGGGGCCAACGTCCTGACTTTC. It encodes CASSMATSGANVLTF. The entire variable domain, with the rest obtained from reference TRBV19 and TRBJ2-6, is as follows: DGGITQSPKYLFRKEGQNVTLSCEQNLNHDAMYWYRQDPGQGLRLIYYSQIVNDFQKGDIAEGYSVSREKKESFPLTVTSAQKNPTAFYLCASSMATSGANVLTFGAGSRLTVL.

The chain is built from TRBV19 and TRBJ2-7; D is unresolved. Trimming left V 4 bases short and J 0 bases short, with 10 bases between. The CDR3 runs 14 residues. From germline, CDR1 is LNHDA and CDR2 SQIVND (reference sequence). This CDR3 is CASSTYRSSYEQYF. CDR3 DNA: TGTGCCAGTAGTACCTATAGGAGCTCCTACGAGCAGTACTTC.

The chain couples TRBV10-3 to TRBJ2-7; 13 bases fit TRBD2. J lost 7 bases, V lost 4 bases, and 16 bases had no gene match. Germline V gene sequence: CDR1 ENHRY, CDR2 SYGVKD. This CDR3 is 18 amino acids long. CDR3 nucleotides: TGTGCCATCAGTGGAGGCCCAACTAGCGGGAGGGCCTGGGGGGAGCAGTACTTC. This sequence encodes CAISGGPTSGRAWGEQYF.

The chain carries TRBV7-2 and TRBJ2-1, with 12 bases lining up with TRBD2. This CDR3 contains 18 residues. Germline V CDR1 and CDR2: SGHTA, FQGNSA. Unmatched junction bases numbered 12, after V lost 1 base and J lost 8 bases. The DNA for the CDR3 is TGTGCCAGCAGCTTAGGGCCCGGCGCTAGCGGGGGGGGGTATGAGCAGTTCTTC. This gives the protein CASSLGPGASGGGYEQFF.

J is TRBJ2-3 and V is TRBV19; TRBD2 agrees at 10 bases. V shed 9 bases and J 5 bases; nucleotides not matched to a gene: 14. The germline V gene has CDR1 LNHDA and CDR2 SQIVND (reference sequence). This CDR3 has 16 amino acids. CDR3 nucleotide sequence: TGTGCCAGCACTGGGCTCCTAGCGGGGGAAGGAGATACGCAGTATTTT. It specifies CASTGLLAGEGDTQYF.

The chain joins TRBV6-6 to TRBJ1-2; D gene unclear. The CDR3 loop spans 13 amino acids. V shed 6 bases and J shed 3 bases, with 11 bases lying between them. Germline V lookup: CDR1 MNHNY, CDR2 SVGAGI (reference sequence). The CDR3 loop is CASSPPLDYGYTF. The DNA of the CDR3 is TGTGCCAGCAGCCCCCCCCTTGACTATGGCTACACCTTC.

The chain is built from TRBV6-5 and TRBJ2-1; D gene uncertain. V gave up 7 bases and J gave up 7 bases, with 8 bases separating them. The germline V gene encodes CDR1 MNHEY and CDR2 SVGAGI. There are 11 residues in the CDR3. This chain's CDR3 is CASTKRNEQFF. The CDR3 DNA sequence: TGTGCCAGCACTAAGAGGAATGAGCAGTTCTTC.

The rearrangement uses TRBV9 and TRBJ2-5; possible D gene TRBD2, 5 bases. The J call may not be correct, given that the DNA end is closer to TRBJ2-7. The CDR3 covers 13 residues. Germline lookup yields CDR1 SGDLS and CDR2 YYNGEE. DNA for the CDR3: TGTGCCAGCAGCGTAGGGGAGACCTACGAGCAGTACTTC. It specifies CASSVGETYEQYF.

The sample holds a few counts of this clone. This sample includes further DNA sequences coding for the same CDR3. The V and J genes are TRBV4-1 and TRBJ1-1, with a tentative D call TRBD1 (5 bases). Germline-derived CDR1 and CDR2 are MGHRA and YSYEKL. The CDR3 runs to 15 residues. Trimming cost V 1 base and J 2 bases, with 11 bases left between them. The CDR3 nucleotides read TGCGCCAGCAGCCAAGTTCCAAGGGGCAACACTGAAGCTTTCTTT. As protein: CASSQVPRGNTEAFF.

This clone has only one observation. The V and J genes are TRBV18 and TRBJ1-2; unclear D gene. Trimming removed 6 bases at V and 5 bases at J, with 13 bases between. This CDR3 has 13 amino acids. Germline CDR1 KGHSH, CDR2 LQKENI. The CDR3 nucleotides are TGTGCCAGCTCCGTCGGGCCTCGGTATGGCTACACCTTC. Protein: CASSVGPRYGYTF.

The J gene is TRBJ1-6, the V gene TRBV5-8; D is unclear. The CDR3 length is 15 residues. Germline CDR1 and CDR2: SGHTS and YDEGEE. Trimming removed 4 bases at V and 2 bases at J, with 10 bases between. Written as DNA, the CDR3 is TGTGCCAGCAGCCTGGGAGTTCCCTATAATTCACCCCTCCACTTT. Protein sequence: CASSLGVPYNSPLHF.

The rearrangement joins TRBV6-1 to TRBJ2-7, with 8 bases fitting TRBD2. The CDR3 loop spans 15 amino acids. V lost 3 bases and J lost 3; bases outside the gene matches: 7. Germline lookup yields CDR1 MNHNS and CDR2 SASEGT. This CDR3 reads CASSEGLGMVYEQYF. The DNA for the CDR3 is TGTGCCAGCAGTGAGGGACTAGGGATGGTCTACGAGCAGTACTTC.

The chain couples TRBV18 to TRBJ1-6; D may be TRBD1 (6 bases). The V gene lost 2 bases and the J gene lost 8 bases, with 16 bases spanning the gap. The CDR3 runs 16 residues. Germline V gene data show CDR1 as KGHSH and CDR2 as LQKENI. This chain's CDR3 is CASSPNRVQTHSPLHF. DNA of the CDR3: TGTGCCAGCTCACCAAACAGGGTGCAAACTCATTCACCCCTCCACTTT.

V and J are TRBV7-8 and TRBJ2-7; 8 positions match TRBD1. V was clipped by 3 bases and J by 4 bases; unmatched bases: 5. Germline lookup yields CDR1 SGHVS and CDR2 FQNEAQ. The CDR3 loop spans 14 amino acids. The CDR3 sequence is CASSLLGQGYEQYF. The CDR3 coding sequence is TGTGCCAGCAGCTTGTTAGGACAGGGATACGAGCAGTACTTC.